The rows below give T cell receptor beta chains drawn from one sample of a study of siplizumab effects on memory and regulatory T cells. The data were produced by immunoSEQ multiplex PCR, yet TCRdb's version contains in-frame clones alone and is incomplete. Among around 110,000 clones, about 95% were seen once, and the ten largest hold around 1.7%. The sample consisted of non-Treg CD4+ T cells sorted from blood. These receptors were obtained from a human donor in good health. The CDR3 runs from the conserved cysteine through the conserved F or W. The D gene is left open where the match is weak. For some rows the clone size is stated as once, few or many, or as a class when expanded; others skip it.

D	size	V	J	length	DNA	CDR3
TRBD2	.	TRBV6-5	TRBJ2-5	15	TGTGCCAGCAGTGGACTAGCGGGGGGGCAGGAGACCCAGTACTTC	CASSGLAGGQETQYF
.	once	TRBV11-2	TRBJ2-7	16	TGTGCCAGCAGCTTAGTATTAGGGAACGTCCCCTACGAGCAGTACTTC	CASSLVLGNVPYEQYF
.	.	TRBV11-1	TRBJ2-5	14	TGTGCCAGCAGCTTAGGAACTCACCAAGAGACCCAGTACTTC	CASSLGTHQETQYF
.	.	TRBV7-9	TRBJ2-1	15	TGTGCCAGCAGCCCGGTAGGGACCCCCTACAATGAGCAGTTCTTC	CASSPVGTPYNEQFF
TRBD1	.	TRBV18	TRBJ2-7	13	TGTGCCAGCTCACCGGGACAGTTATACGAGCAGTACTTC	CASSPGQLYEQYF
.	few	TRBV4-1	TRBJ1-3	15	TGCGCCAGCAGCCAACCCGGGCGGTCTGGAAACACCATATATTTT	CASSQPGRSGNTIYF
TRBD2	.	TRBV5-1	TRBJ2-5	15	TGCGCCAGCAGCCGCGGACTAGCGGGACAAGAGACCCAGTACTTC	CASSRGLAGQETQYF
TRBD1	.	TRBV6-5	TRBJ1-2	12	TGTGCCAGCTTTCAGGGGGCGAATGGCTACACCTTC	CASFQGANGYTF
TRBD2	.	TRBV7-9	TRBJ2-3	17	TGTGCCAGCAGCTTGGGAGCCTCGCGGGAGGGCACAGATACGCAGTATTTT	CASSLGASREGTDTQYF
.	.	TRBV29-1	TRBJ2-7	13	TGCAGCGTGCCGGACAGCCGGGGATACGAGCAGTACTTC	CSVPDSRGYEQYF
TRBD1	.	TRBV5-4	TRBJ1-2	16	TGTGCCAGCAGCCCAGGAAGGACAGGGACCAGATATGGCTACACCTTC	CASSPGRTGTRYGYTF
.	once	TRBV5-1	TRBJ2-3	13	TGCGCCAGCAGGGCTTCCACTCCAGATACGCAGTATTTT	CASRASTPDTQYF
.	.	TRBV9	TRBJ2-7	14	TGTGCCAGCAGCGTAGGGGGGAGAAGCTACGAGCAGTACTTC	CASSVGGRSYEQYF
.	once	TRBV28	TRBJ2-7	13	TGTGCCAGCAGGGGGGACGCTCCCTACGAGCAGTACTTC	CASRGDAPYEQYF
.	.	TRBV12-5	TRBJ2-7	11	TGTGCTAGTGGTACACCATACGAGCAGTACTTC	CASGTPYEQYF
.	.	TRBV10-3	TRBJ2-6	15	TGTGCCATCAGTGAGTCGACCTCTGGGGCCAACGTCCTGACTTTC	CAISESTSGANVLTF
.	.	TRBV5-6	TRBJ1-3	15	TGTGCCAGCAGCTTGCGAGGGAGGTCTGGAAACACCATATATTTT	CASSLRGRSGNTIYF
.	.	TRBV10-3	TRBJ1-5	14	TGTGCCATCAGTGAGGGGCTTAGCAATCAGCCCCAGCATTTT	CAISEGLSNQPQHF
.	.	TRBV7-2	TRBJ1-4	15	TGTGCCAGCAGCTTATCGACAGGCCGAAATGAAAAACTGTTTTTT	CASSLSTGRNEKLFF
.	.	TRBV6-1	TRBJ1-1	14	TGTGCCAGCAGTGGGGAGGGTTCGAACACTGAAGCTTTCTTT	CASSGEGSNTEAFF
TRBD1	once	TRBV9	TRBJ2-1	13	TGTGCCAGCAGCAAACAGGGGATGAATGAGCAGTTCTTC	CASSKQGMNEQFF
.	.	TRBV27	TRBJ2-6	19	TGTGCCAGCAGTTTAAGTAGTCACCGATGGGACTCTGGGGCCAACGTCCTGACTTTC	CASSLSSHRWDSGANVLTF
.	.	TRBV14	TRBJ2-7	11	TGTGCCAGCAGCGTCTCCTACGAGCAGTACTTC	CASSVSYEQYF
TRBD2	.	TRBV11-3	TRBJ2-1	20	TGTGCCAGCAGCTTAGTTGGGACTAGCGGGACCTCAAGCTCCTACAATGAGCAGTTCTTC	CASSLVGTSGTSSSYNEQFF
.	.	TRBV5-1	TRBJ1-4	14	TGCGCCAGCAGCCCCGGCGGCCTCCATGAAAAACTGTTTTTT	CASSPGGLHEKLFF
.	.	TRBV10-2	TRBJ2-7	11	TGCGCCAGCAGGGGGAACCTGGAGCAGTACTTC	CASRGNLEQYF
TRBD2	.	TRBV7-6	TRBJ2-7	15	TGTGCCAGCAGCCTGGGACTAGCGGGCACCGAAGAGCAGTACTTC	CASSLGLAGTEEQYF
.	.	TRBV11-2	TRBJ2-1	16	TGTGCCAGCAGCTTGCAGATCCGACAGGGGAGGGATGAGCAGTTCTTC	CASSLQIRQGRDEQFF
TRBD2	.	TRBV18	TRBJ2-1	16	TGTGCCAGCTCACCACCGCTAGCGGGGGGGACGAATGAGCAGTTCTTC	CASSPPLAGGTNEQFF
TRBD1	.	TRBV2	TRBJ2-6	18	TGTGCCAGCAGTGGCGCACGGACAGGGGGCGCCGGGGCCAACGTCCTGACTTTC	CASSGARTGGAGANVLTF
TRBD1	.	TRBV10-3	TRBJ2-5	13	TGTGCCATCAGGAACAGGGGGCAAGAGACCCAGTACTTC	CAIRNRGQETQYF
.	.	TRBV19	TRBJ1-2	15	TGTGCCAGTAGTATTCCTTTCGGGAGCTACTATGGCTACACCTTC	CASSIPFGSYYGYTF